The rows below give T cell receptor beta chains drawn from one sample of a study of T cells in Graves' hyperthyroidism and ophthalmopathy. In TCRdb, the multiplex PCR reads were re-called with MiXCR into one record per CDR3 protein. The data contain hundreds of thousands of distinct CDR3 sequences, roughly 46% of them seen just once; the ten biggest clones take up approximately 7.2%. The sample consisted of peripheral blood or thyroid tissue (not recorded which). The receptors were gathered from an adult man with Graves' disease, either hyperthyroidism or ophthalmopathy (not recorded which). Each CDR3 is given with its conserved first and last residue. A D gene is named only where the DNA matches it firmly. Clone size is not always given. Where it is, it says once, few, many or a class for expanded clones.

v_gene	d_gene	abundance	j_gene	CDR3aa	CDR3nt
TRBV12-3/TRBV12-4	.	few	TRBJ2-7	CASSPMGPAEYEQYF	TGTGCCAGCAGTCCGATGGGACCAGCCGAGTACGAGCAGTACTTC
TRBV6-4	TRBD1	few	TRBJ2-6	CASSDSGTGRGANVLTF	TGTGCCAGCAGTGACTCGGGGACAGGCCGTGGGGCCAACGTCCTGACTTTC
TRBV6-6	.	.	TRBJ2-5	CAISDGIGETQYF	TGTGCCATCAGTGACGGGATTGGGGAGACCCAGTACTTC
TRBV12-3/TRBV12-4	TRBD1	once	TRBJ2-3	CASSSTGTDTQYF	TGTGCCAGCAGTTCGACAGGGACAGATACGCAGTATTTT
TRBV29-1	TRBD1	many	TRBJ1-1	CSVGLRTGLNTEAFF	TGCAGCGTCGGACTGAGGACAGGGCTGAACACTGAAGCTTTCTTT
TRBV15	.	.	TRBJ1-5	CASSMDSEQPQHF	TGTGCCAGCAGCATGGATTCAGAACAGCCCCAGCATTTT
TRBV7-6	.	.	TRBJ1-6	CASSLMGAGSSPLHF	TGTGCCAGCAGCTTAATGGGGGCAGGGAGTTCACCCCTCCACTTT
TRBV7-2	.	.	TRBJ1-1	CASSPTEGTEAFF	TGTGCCAGCAGTCCTACCGAAGGTACTGAAGCTTTCTTT
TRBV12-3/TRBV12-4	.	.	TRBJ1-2	CASSLALTHSAYGYTF	TGTGCCAGCAGTTTAGCGCTAACCCACAGCGCCTATGGCTACACCTTC
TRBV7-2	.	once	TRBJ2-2	CASSQEWSGPANTGELFF	TGTGCCAGCAGCCAAGAGTGGTCAGGTCCCGCGAACACCGGGGAGCTGTTTTTT
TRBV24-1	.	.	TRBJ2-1	CATSDTTGTDYNEQFF	TGTGCCACCAGTGATACAACCGGGACGGATTACAATGAGCAGTTCTTC
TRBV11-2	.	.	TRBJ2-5	CASSQGRGGTQYF	TGTGCCAGCAGCCAAGGCAGGGGTGGGACCCAGTACTTC
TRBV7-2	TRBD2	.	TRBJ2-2	CASSFGLVGTNTGELFF	TGTGCCAGCAGTTTCGGACTAGTGGGGACCAACACCGGGGAGCTGTTTTTT
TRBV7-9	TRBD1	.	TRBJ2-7	CASSFLATGTGNEQYF	TGTGCCAGCAGCTTCTTGGCTACCGGGACAGGGAACGAGCAGTACTTC
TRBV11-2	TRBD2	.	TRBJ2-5	CASSSISGGETQYF	TGTGCCAGCAGTTCCATTTCGGGGGGAGAGACCCAGTACTTC
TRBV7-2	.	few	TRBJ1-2	CASSLGVDGGYTF	TGTGCCAGCAGCTTAGGCGTGGACGGGGGCTACACCTTC
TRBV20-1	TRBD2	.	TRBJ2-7	CSARDRERGFYEQYF	TGCAGTGCTAGAGATCGGGAGCGGGGGTTTTACGAGCAGTACTTC
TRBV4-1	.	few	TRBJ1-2	CASSQLTGNYGYTF	TGCGCCAGCAGCCAACTAACAGGGAACTATGGCTACACCTTC
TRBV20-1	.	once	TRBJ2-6	CSARRGANVLTF	TGCAGTGCTAGGAGGGGGGCCAACGTCCTGACTTTC
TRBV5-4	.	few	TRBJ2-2	CASRAGATGELFF	TGTGCCAGCCGGGCAGGGGCCACCGGGGAGCTGTTTTTT
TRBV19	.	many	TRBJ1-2	CASRNGLYGYTF	TGTGCCAGTAGGAACGGACTCTATGGCTACACCTTC
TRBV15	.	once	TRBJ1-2	CATSRRQGPGGYTF	TGTGCCACCAGCCGTCGGCAGGGGCCGGGGGGCTACACCTTC